These T cell receptor beta chains were read from a single sample in a study of blood T cells in healthy people across ages. TCRdb called the 5' RACE reads again in MiXCR, with one record for every CDR3 protein. Of over a million distinct CDR3 sequences in the sample, roughly 43% were seen once. What was sequenced was blood. The source of these receptors is a young woman in good health. The conserved cysteine and the conserved F or W are not part of the CDR3 here.

TRBJ1-2 | TRBV4-3 | ASSQARGQNALYGYT
- | TRBV6-2/TRBV6-3 | AGSLWDGAYEQY
TRBJ2-7 | TRBV20-1 | SARVGPRAYEQY
TRBJ1-5 | TRBV10-3 | AISDRDYSNLPQH
TRBJ2-1 | TRBV4-2 | ANSQDALRYNEQF
TRBJ2-5 | TRBV29-1 | SVGGSNSETQY
TRBJ2-2 | TRBV6-1 | ASSKPGTTNTGELF
TRBJ2-2 | TRBV27 | ASSTNWVRNTGELF
TRBJ2-3 | TRBV5-6 | ASSLLLATSTDAQY
TRBJ1-3 | TRBV29-1 | SARGTGPQSSGNTIY
TRBJ1-5 | TRBV11-2 | ASSLGNPFDRGNQPQH
TRBJ1-1 | TRBV7-9 | ASSSPRRTEAF
TRBJ2-1 | TRBV5-1 | ASSWGVTSGRNEQF
TRBJ2-7 | TRBV29-1 | SVEVDGVYEQY
TRBJ1-5 | TRBV10-3 | AISESWGAAQPQH
TRBJ1-5 | TRBV2 | ASSYRTGYNQPQH
TRBJ1-2 | TRBV2 | ASSPTQSPGYT
TRBJ2-4 | TRBV12-3/TRBV12-4 | ASSRLGREGRNIQY